This is a list of T cell receptor beta chains from one sample in a study of early T cells in non-severe SARS-CoV-2 infection. Via MiXCR, TCRdb re-called the 5' RACE reads, giving one row per CDR3 protein. The data hold 25,000 to 30,000 distinct CDR3 sequences, with roughly 4.2% observed a single time. The sample taken for sequencing was whole blood. The receptor set was obtained from an adult who was a healthcare worker with PCR-confirmed SARS-CoV-2 infection or an uninfected control (not recorded which). CDR3s leave out the opening cysteine and the closing phenylalanine or tryptophan. The order of the fields is V gene, CDR3 protein.

v_gene: TRBV20-1; CDR3aa: SVWAGGVYGYT
v_gene: TRBV7-9; CDR3aa: ASSRTSGRAFREQF
v_gene: TRBV20-1; CDR3aa: SAQKGLEEETQY
v_gene: TRBV20-1; CDR3aa: SARGRNTEAF
v_gene: TRBV12-5; CDR3aa: ASGLVQDSEQY
v_gene: TRBV5-5; CDR3aa: ASSAQQGDQETQY
v_gene: TRBV6-2/TRBV6-3; CDR3aa: ASSYDGPPYEQY
v_gene: TRBV12-3/TRBV12-4; CDR3aa: ASSLSGQGASYEQY
v_gene: TRBV12-5; CDR3aa: ASGLGTIGPVGEQF
v_gene: TRBV4-2; CDR3aa: ASSPLGGDTQY
v_gene: TRBV5-1; CDR3aa: ASSSPTGGFSYNEQF
v_gene: TRBV4-1; CDR3aa: ASSQGLATPNEQF
v_gene: TRBV20-1; CDR3aa: SAKAVHKETQY
v_gene: TRBV7-9; CDR3aa: ASAAGPYEQY
v_gene: TRBV6-6; CDR3aa: ASSAGGDTQY
v_gene: TRBV10-2; CDR3aa: ASSESRSTLAHPIDTGELF
v_gene: TRBV7-8; CDR3aa: ASSPIDGDTQY
v_gene: TRBV4-1; CDR3aa: ASSQVSDRLAKNIQY
v_gene: TRBV12-3/TRBV12-4; CDR3aa: ASSSLSSVMGPLDEQF
v_gene: TRBV6-5; CDR3aa: ASSYRWSSGNTIY
v_gene: TRBV27; CDR3aa: ARVSGEQY
v_gene: TRBV12-3/TRBV12-4; CDR3aa: ASTEGQGVRDTQY
v_gene: TRBV27; CDR3aa: ASSQNRLAYEQY
v_gene: TRBV28; CDR3aa: ASSRYGSYNEQF
v_gene: TRBV7-9; CDR3aa: ASSLPADHTTSSGANVLT
v_gene: TRBV7-9; CDR3aa: ASSPTQGGSSGSSYNEQF
v_gene: TRBV11-3; CDR3aa: ASSANSRTSYNEQF
v_gene: TRBV20-1; CDR3aa: SASGGGWETDTQY
v_gene: TRBV28; CDR3aa: ASGDVPSEQY
v_gene: TRBV12-3/TRBV12-4; CDR3aa: ASSFTRGYGYT
v_gene: TRBV27; CDR3aa: ASSLAGYNEQF